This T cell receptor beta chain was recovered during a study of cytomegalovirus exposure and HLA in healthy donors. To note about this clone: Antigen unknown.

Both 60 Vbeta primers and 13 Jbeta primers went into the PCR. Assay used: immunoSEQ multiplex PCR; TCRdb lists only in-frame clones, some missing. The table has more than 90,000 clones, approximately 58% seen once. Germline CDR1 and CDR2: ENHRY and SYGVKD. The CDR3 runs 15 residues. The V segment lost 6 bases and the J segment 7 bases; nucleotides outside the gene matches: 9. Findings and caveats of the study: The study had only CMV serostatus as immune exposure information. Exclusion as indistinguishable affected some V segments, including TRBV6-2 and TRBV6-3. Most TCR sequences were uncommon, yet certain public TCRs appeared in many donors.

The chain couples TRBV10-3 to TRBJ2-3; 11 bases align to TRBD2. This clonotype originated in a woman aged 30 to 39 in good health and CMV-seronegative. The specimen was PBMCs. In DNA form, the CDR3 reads TGTGCCATCAGCAAGGGACTAGCGGAGAATTATACGCAGTATTTT. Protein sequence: CAISKGLAENYTQYF.